Below are 11 T cell receptor beta chains sequenced from a single sample in a study of blood T cell repertoires in COVID-19. Clones were sequenced by immunoSEQ multiplex PCR, and TCRdb holds only the in-frame ones, with some missing. The sample has hundreds of thousands of clones; less than 90% are singletons. Sequencing was carried out using peripheral blood. These receptors all come from a woman in her 70s with COVID-19, enrolled during active disease.

The rearrangement joins TRBV5-6 to TRBJ2-3; D might be TRBD1 (5 bases). Germline CDR1 and CDR2: SGHDT and YYEEEE. There are 17 residues in the CDR3. V lost 0 bases, J lost 6 bases, and 20 bases lay in between. CDR3 sequence: CASSLAHDSPKGDTQYF. In DNA, the CDR3 is TGTGCCAGCAGCTTGGCTCATGACAGTCCAAAGGGTGATACGCAGTATTTT. The full variable domain, with the rest looked up from reference TRBV5-6 and TRBJ2-3, is DAGVTQSPTHLIKTRGQQVTLRCSPKSGHDTVSWYQQALGQGPQFIFQYYEEEERQRGNFPDRFSGHQFPNYSSELNVNALLLGDSALYLCASSLAHDSPKGDTQYFGPGTRLTVL.

V usage is TRBV11-2 and J usage is TRBJ2-7, with D maybe TRBD1 (5 bases). The CDR3 runs 16 residues. V was clipped by 3 bases and J by 2 bases, with 17 bases between them. The germline gives CDR1 SGHAT, CDR2 FQNNGV. The CDR3 DNA reads as TGTGCCAGCAGCTTCCTCTCCGCTACGGACACCTACGAGCAGTACTTC. Protein sequence: CASSFLSATDTYEQYF.

The chain uses TRBV28 and TRBJ2-2; 7 bases align to TRBD2. V was clipped by 4 bases and J by 5 bases; unmatched bases: 7. CDR3 size: 15 residues. CDR1 and CDR2 (germline): MDHEN, SYDVKM. The DNA of the CDR3 is TGTGCCAGCAGTTCCTTGGGAGGGAGAACCGGGGAGCTGTTTTTT. Translation gives CASSSLGGRTGELFF.

This clone was detected only a few times. The junction departs from germline at one end; a sequencing error may be responsible. This chain uses TRBV27 with TRBJ1-5, with TRBD1 identical over 8 bases. CDR1 and CDR2 from the germline V gene are MNHEY and SMNVEV (reference sequence). The CDR3 length is 16 residues. CDR3 nucleotides: TGTGCCAGCAGTCTATCCTCCACAGGGGGTGGTCAGCCCCAGCATTTT. It encodes CASSLSSTGGGQPQHF.

The chain employs TRBV27 and TRBJ2-6; D ambiguous. The germline V gene has CDR1 MNHEY and CDR2 SMNVEV (reference sequence). V dropped 5 bases and J dropped 0 bases, with 5 bases sitting between them. The CDR3 spans 14 residues. The CDR3 DNA sequence: TGTGCCAGCAGTATCTACTCTGGGGCCAACGTCCTGACTTTC. Its translation: CASSIYSGANVLTF.

V is TRBV30 and J is TRBJ1-5, with D possibly being TRBD1 (5 bases). Trimming took 2 bases from V and 9 from J, leaving 23 bases between them. Looked up from germline, CDR1 is GTSNPN and CDR2 is SVGIG (reference sequence). The CDR3 consists of 16 residues. The CDR3 DNA reads as TGTGCCTGGAGTCCACCCGCGGGACTGGGGGGATGGCCCCAGCATTTT. Translating gives CAWSPPAGLGGWPQHF. The full variable domain, rest sourced from reference TRBV30 and TRBJ1-5, is SQTIHQWPATLVQPVGSPLSLECTVEGTSNPNLYWYRQAAGRGLQLLFYSVGIGQISSEVPQNLSASRPQDRQFILSSKKLLLSDSGFYLCAWSPPAGLGGWPQHFGDGTRLSIL.

This clone came up once. The chain uses TRBV24-1 and TRBJ2-3; a weak D match, TRBD1 (6 bases). Trimming removed 4 bases at V and 2 bases at J, with 12 bases between. Germline V CDR1 and CDR2: KGHDR, SFDVKD. The CDR3 length is 15 residues. CDR3 sequence reads: CATSESGQPTDTQYF. CDR3 sequence (DNA): TGTGCCACCAGTGAATCTGGACAGCCCACAGATACGCAGTATTTT.

The J gene is TRBJ2-7, the V gene TRBV29-1, with 12 bases fitting TRBD2. The CDR3 is 13 amino acids. CDR1 SQVTM and CDR2 ANQGSEA come from the germline V gene. V was clipped by 7 bases and J by 7 bases; unmatched bases: 8. The CDR3 here is CSGTSGDLREQYF. CDR3 bases: TGCAGCGGGACTAGCGGGGACCTACGGGAGCAGTACTTC.

V and J are TRBV7-2 and TRBJ1-1; the D is unclear. Per germline, CDR1 SGHTA and CDR2 FQGNSA. This CDR3 has 14 residues. The V gene lost 3 bases and the J gene lost 1 base, with 9 bases spanning the gap. The CDR3 sequence: CASSFSRGNTEAFF. Written as DNA, the CDR3 is TGTGCCAGCAGCTTTTCCCGGGGGAACACTGAAGCTTTCTTT.

The chain combines TRBV4-2 with TRBJ1-2; 9 bases fit TRBD1. CDR1 and CDR2 (germline): LGHNA, YNFKEQ. Trimming cost V 4 bases and J 3 bases; bases outside gene matches: 6. This CDR3 is 15 amino acids long. CDR3 nucleotide sequence: TGTGCCAGCAGCCCGCCGGGACAGGGAGACTATGGCTACACCTTC. The encoded protein is CASSPPGQGDYGYTF.

V is TRBV6-5 and J is TRBJ1-1; a possible D gene is TRBD1 (6 bases). The CDR3 has 13 amino acids. The germline gives CDR1 MNHEY, CDR2 SVGAGI. Trimming shortened V by 5 bases and J by 4 bases, and 11 bases separated the two germline ends. CDR3 sequence reads: CASSHREGTEAFF. DNA of the CDR3: TGTGCCAGCAGTCACAGGGAGGGCACTGAAGCTTTCTTT.